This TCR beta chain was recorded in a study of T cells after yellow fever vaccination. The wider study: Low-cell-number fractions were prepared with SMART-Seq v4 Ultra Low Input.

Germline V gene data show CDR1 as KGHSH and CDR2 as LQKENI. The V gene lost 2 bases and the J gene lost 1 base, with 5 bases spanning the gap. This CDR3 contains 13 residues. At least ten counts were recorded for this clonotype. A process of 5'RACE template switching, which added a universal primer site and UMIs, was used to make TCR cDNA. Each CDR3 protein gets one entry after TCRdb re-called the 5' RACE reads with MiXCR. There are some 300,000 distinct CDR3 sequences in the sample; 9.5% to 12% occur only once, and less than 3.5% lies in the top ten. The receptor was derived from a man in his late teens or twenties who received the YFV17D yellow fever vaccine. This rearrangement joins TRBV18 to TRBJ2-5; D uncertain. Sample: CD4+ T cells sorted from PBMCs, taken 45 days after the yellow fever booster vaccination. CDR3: CASSPGVQETQYF. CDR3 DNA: TGTGCCAGCTCACCAGGCGTCCAAGAGACCCAGTACTTC.